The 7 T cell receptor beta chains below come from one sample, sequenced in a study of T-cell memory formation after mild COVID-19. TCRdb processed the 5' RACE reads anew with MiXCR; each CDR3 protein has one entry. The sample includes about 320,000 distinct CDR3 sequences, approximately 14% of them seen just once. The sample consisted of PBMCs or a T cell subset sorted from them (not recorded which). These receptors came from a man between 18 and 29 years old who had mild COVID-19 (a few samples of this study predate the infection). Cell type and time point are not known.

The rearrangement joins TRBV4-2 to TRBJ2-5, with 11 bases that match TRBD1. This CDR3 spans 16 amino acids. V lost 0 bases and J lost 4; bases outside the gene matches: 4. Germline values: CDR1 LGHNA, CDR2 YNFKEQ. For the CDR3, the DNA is TGTGCCAGCAGCCAAGAAGGGACAGGGGGAGGAGAGACCCAGTACTTC. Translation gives CASSQEGTGGGETQYF.

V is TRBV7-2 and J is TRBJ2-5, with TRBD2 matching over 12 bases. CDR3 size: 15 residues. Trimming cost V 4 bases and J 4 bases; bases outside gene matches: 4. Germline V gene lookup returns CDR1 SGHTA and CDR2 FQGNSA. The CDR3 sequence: CASSSSGGALETQYF. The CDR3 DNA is TGTGCCAGCAGCTCTAGCGGGGGGGCCTTAGAGACCCAGTACTTC.

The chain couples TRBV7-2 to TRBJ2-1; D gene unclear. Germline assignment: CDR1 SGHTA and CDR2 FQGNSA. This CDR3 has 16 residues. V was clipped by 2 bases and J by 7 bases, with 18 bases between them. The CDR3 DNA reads TGTGCCAGCAGCTTATTAGGCCGGCGTGTGGGGAATGAGCAGTTCTTC. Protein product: CASSLLGRRVGNEQFF.

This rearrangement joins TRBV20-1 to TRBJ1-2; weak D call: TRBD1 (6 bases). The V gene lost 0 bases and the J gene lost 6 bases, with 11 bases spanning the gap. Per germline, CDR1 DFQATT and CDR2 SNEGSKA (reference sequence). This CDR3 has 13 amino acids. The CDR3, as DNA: TGCAGTGCTAGAGATGACAGGTGGAATGGCTACACCTTC. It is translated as CSARDDRWNGYTF.

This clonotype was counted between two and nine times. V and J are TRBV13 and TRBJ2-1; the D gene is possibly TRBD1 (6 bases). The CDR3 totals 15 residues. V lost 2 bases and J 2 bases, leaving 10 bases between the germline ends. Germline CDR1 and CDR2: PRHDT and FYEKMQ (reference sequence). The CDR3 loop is CASSLYGDTYNEQFF. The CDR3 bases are TGTGCCAGCAGCTTATACGGGGACACCTACAATGAGCAGTTCTTC.

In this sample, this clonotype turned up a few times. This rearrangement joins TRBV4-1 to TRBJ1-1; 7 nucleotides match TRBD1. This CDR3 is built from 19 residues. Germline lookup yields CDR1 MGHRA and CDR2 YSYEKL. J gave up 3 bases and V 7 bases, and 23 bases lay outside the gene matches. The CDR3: CASTAGGIRQTWRDTEAFF. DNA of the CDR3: TGCGCCAGCACCGCAGGGGGAATCAGACAGACCTGGAGGGACACTGAAGCTTTCTTT.

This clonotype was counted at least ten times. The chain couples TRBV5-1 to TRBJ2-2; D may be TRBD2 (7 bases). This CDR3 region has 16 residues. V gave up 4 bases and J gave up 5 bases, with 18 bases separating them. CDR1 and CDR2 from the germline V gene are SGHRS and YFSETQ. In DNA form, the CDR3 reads TGCGCCAGCAGCCCCCGGGGAGGGGGTGTAACCGGGGAGCTGTTTTTT. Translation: CASSPRGGGVTGELFF.